A single sample is the source of the 28 T cell receptor beta chains below, sequenced in a study of shared clonotypes between healthy human individuals. Positively selected for CCR7, the CD45RO-negative cells used as naive CD8 cells excluded terminally differentiated effector memory CD45RA+ cells. The method was immunoSEQ multiplex PCR; TCRdb's version includes in-frame clones alone and lacks a portion of them. The data contain 2 million or so clones, about 94% of them singletons. Sequenced: naive CD8+ T cells sorted from blood. The origin of the receptors is a man between 18 and 35 years old in good health.

The V call is TRBV6-5, the J call TRBJ2-2, with D perhaps assigned TRBD1 or TRBD2 (5 bases each). Germline V gene lookup returns CDR1 MNHEY and CDR2 SVGAGI. The V end lost 11 bases, the J end lost 3 bases, and 13 bases lay between the germline ends. The CDR3 is made up of 13 amino acids. The CDR3 DNA reads TGTGCCTCGAGGGGTATGGACACCGGGGAGCTGTTTTTT. Its protein is CASRGMDTGELFF.

Note on this clone: A read error may be the cause here, since a much bigger clone is one base away. Other DNA sequences in this specimen translate into the identical CDR3. V and J are TRBV30 and TRBJ1-2, with unresolved D. This CDR3 region has 11 residues. CDR1 and CDR2 from the germline V gene are GTSNPN and SVGIG (reference sequence). CDR3 protein: CAGWTEYGYTF. For the CDR3, the DNA is TGTGCCGGTTGGACGGAGTATGGCTATACCTTC.

The chain is built from TRBV7-6 and TRBJ2-7, with 7 nucleotides matching TRBD1. The CDR3 consists of 15 residues. V lost 3 bases, J lost 2 bases, and 7 bases stayed unmatched. Germline V gives CDR1 SGHVS, CDR2 FNYEAQ. Written as DNA, the CDR3 is TGTGCCAGCAGCTTGCCAGGGGGAATCCCCTACGAGCAGTACTTC. It codes for CASSLPGGIPYEQYF.

V is TRBV21-1 and J is TRBJ2-7; the table's TRBD1 call for D was not verified on the DNA. TRBV21-1 is assigned pseudogene status. There are 18 residues in the CDR3. CDR3 DNA: TGTGCCAGCAGCAAAGTAGCGACAGGGGGCACCTCCTCCTACGAGCAGTACTTC. Its protein product is CASSKVATGGTSSYEQYF.

The V gene is TRBV30, the J gene TRBJ2-7; 10 nucleotides align to TRBD2. J was trimmed by 1 base and V by 4 bases; bases with no gene match: 7. The CDR3 length is 15 residues. Germline V gene lookup returns CDR1 GTSNPN and CDR2 SVGIG (reference sequence). The CDR3 DNA reads as TGTGCCTGGACTAGCGGGAGCTTTGCGTCCTACGAGCAGTACTTC. Translating gives CAWTSGSFASYEQYF.

J is TRBJ1-1 and V is TRBV11-3, with D unresolved. The CDR3 extends over 13 amino acids. Per germline, CDR1 SGHNT and CDR2 YENEEA. Trimming cost V 4 bases and J 1 base, with 7 bases left between them. CDR3 coding DNA: TGTGCCAGCAGCTCGGGTCAGAACACTGAAGCTTTCTTT. It codes for CASSSGQNTEAFF.

The chain joins TRBV10-3 to TRBJ2-7; 7 bases line up with TRBD2. After removal of 2 bases from V and 4 bases from J, the junction contained 5 bases not matched to a gene. Germline V gene data show CDR1 as ENHRY and CDR2 as SYGVKD. CDR3 size: 14 residues. The CDR3 spells CAISERLADYEQYF. In DNA, the CDR3 is TGTGCCATCAGTGAGAGGCTAGCGGATTACGAGCAGTACTTC.

The sample holds a few counts of this clone. V gene TRBV5-6 combines with J gene TRBJ1-3; D is unresolved. CDR1 SGHDT and CDR2 YYEEEE come from the germline V gene. The V and J ends lost 4 bases and 4 bases respectively, with 6 bases between them. There are 12 residues in the CDR3. CDR3 loop: CASSMLGNTIYF. CDR3 DNA: TGTGCCAGCAGCATGTTGGGAAACACCATATATTTT.

The chain uses TRBV7-8 and TRBJ2-3; D unclear. V was shortened by 1 base and J by 0 bases, with 8 bases between the two germline ends. This CDR3 is 15 amino acids long. Germline V gives CDR1 SGHVS, CDR2 FQNEAQ. CDR3 sequence: CASSLGVASTDTQYF. The DNA for the CDR3 is TGTGCCAGCAGCTTAGGGGTCGCTAGCACAGATACGCAGTATTTT.

J is TRBJ2-7 and V is TRBV7-6, with TRBD2 matching over 7 bases. Germline V gene data show CDR1 as SGHVS and CDR2 as FNYEAQ. This CDR3 has 13 amino acids. V gave up 4 bases and J gave up 9 bases; unmatched junction bases: 9. The DNA for the CDR3 is TGTGCCAGCAGCTCTAGCAGCGGGGTCCCGCAGTACTTC. This gives the protein CASSSSSGVPQYF.

This sequence joins TRBV5-6 and TRBJ1-1; D gene uncertain. V was trimmed by 2 bases and J by 4 bases, leaving 6 bases between them. Germline V gene lookup returns CDR1 SGHDT and CDR2 YYEEEE. The CDR3 is 12 residues long. The CDR3 spells CASSFVATEAFF. Here the CDR3 DNA reads TGTGCCAGCAGCTTCGTGGCCACTGAAGCTTTCTTT.

The chain couples TRBV10-3 to TRBJ2-1, with 12 nucleotides matching TRBD2. Trimming at V came to 8 bases and at J to 4 bases, leaving 3 bases not matched to a gene. Germline assignment: CDR1 ENHRY and CDR2 SYGVKD. The CDR3 runs to 14 residues. This CDR3 is CAIGTSGLYNEQFF. DNA for the CDR3: TGTGCCATCGGGACTAGCGGGCTATACAATGAGCAGTTCTTC.

The chain couples TRBV28 to TRBJ1-1; no firm D call. With 1 base removed from V and 0 bases from J, the gap between germline ends came to 6 bases. Germline CDR1 is MDHEN and CDR2 is SYDVKM. The CDR3 runs to 14 residues. CDR3 region: CASSLSVVNTEAFF. The CDR3 DNA is TGTGCCAGCAGTTTATCGGTAGTGAACACTGAAGCTTTCTTT. Full variable domain (remainder filled in from reference TRBV28 and TRBJ1-1): DVKVTQSSRYLVKRTGEKVFLECVQDMDHENMFWYRQDPGLGLRLIYFSYDVKMKEKGDIPEGYSVSREKKERFSLILESASTNQTSMYLCASSLSVVNTEAFFGQGTRLTVV.

The chain combines TRBV7-9 with TRBJ2-2, with unresolved D. Germline-derived CDR1 and CDR2 are SEHNR and FQNEAQ (reference sequence). V was clipped by 4 bases and J by 0 bases, with 6 bases between them. The CDR3 runs 14 residues. CDR3 amino acids: CASSSATNTGELFF. CDR3 DNA: TGTGCCAGCAGCTCGGCGACGAACACCGGGGAGCTGTTTTTT.

The chain uses TRBV5-1 and TRBJ2-5, with 7 bases matching TRBD1. After removal of 5 bases from V and 6 bases from J, the junction contained 4 bases not matched to a gene. CDR1 and CDR2 (germline): SGHRS, YFSETQ. The CDR3 loop spans 12 amino acids. CDR3 coding DNA: TGCGCCAGCAGAGACAGGGCTCAGACCCAGTACTTC. Translating it yields CASRDRAQTQYF.

The J gene is TRBJ2-5, the V gene TRBV6-1; TRBD2 matches at 9 bases. V was clipped by 2 bases and J by 2 bases; unmatched bases: 0. This CDR3 contains 14 residues. Germline V gene sequence: CDR1 MNHNS, CDR2 SASEGT. CDR3 DNA: TGTGCCAGCAGTGAAACTAGCGGGCAAGAGACCCAGTACTTC. Translating gives CASSETSGQETQYF.

J is TRBJ2-2 and V is TRBV27; D gene unclear. CDR3 length: 15 residues. CDR1 is MNHEY and CDR2 is SMNVEV in the germline V gene (reference sequence). With 5 bases removed from V and 0 bases from J, the gap between germline ends came to 10 bases. CDR3 sequence (DNA): TGTGCCAGCAGTACTCATGTCTCGAACACCGGGGAGCTGTTTTTT. It translates to CASSTHVSNTGELFF.

V usage is TRBV6-5 and J usage is TRBJ2-2, with D perhaps being TRBD1 or TRBD2 (5 bases each). From germline, CDR1 is MNHEY and CDR2 SVGAGI. V lost 2 bases and J lost 9, with 19 bases in between. This CDR3 comprises 16 residues. DNA for the CDR3: TGTGCCAGCAGTTACGCGTCCGGGACGGCGTTCTGGGAGCTGTTTTTT. This translates into CASSYASGTAFWELFF.

This clone was detected once. The chain has TRBV19 and TRBJ1-6; 10 positions agree with TRBD1. This CDR3 has 16 amino acids. Trimming cost V 6 bases and J 7 bases; bases outside gene matches: 9. In germline, CDR1 is LNHDA, CDR2 SQIVND (reference sequence). CDR3 nucleotide sequence: TGTGCCAGTAGCAGCCTTTGGGGACAGGGGAATTCACCCCTCCACTTT. Protein: CASSSLWGQGNSPLHF.

This chain uses TRBV2 with TRBJ1-5, with 10 nucleotides matching TRBD1. CDR1 and CDR2 from the germline V gene are SNHLY and FYNNEI. This CDR3 comprises 15 residues. Trimming removed 6 bases from V and 2 bases from J; junction bases left unmatched: 4. CDR3 nucleotides: TGTGCCAGCAGGAGGACAGGGGGGGGCAATCAGCCCCAGCATTTT. Translation gives CASRRTGGGNQPQHF.

The rearrangement uses TRBV4-1 and TRBJ2-7; 11 nucleotides line up with TRBD1. CDR1 and CDR2 (germline): MGHRA, YSYEKL. The CDR3 runs 16 residues. V lost 4 bases to trimming and J lost 1 base; unmatched junction nucleotides: 6. CDR3 DNA sequence: TGCGCCAGCAGCCTCCTCGGGACAGGGGGTTCCTACGAGCAGTACTTC. Translation gives CASSLLGTGGSYEQYF.

The CDR3 nucleotides are TGTGCCAGCAGCCCCCCTCAGGGTAGGATCAAGACCCAGTACTTC. Translation gives CASSPPQGRIKTQYF. This chain uses TRBV7-9 with TRBJ2-5; D possibly corresponds to TRBD1 (5 bases). Per the germline V gene, CDR1 is SEHNR and CDR2 is FQNEAQ (reference sequence). V dropped 5 bases and J dropped 6 bases, with 19 bases sitting between them. This CDR3 contains 15 residues.

V and J are TRBV10-3 and TRBJ2-1; TRBD1 agrees at 7 bases. After removal of 2 bases from V and 0 bases from J, the junction contained 1 base not matched to a gene. In germline, CDR1 is ENHRY, CDR2 SYGVKD. CDR3 length equals 15 residues. The CDR3 DNA reads as TGTGCCATCAGTGAGAGGGGGCCCTCCTACAATGAGCAGTTCTTC. Translation: CAISERGPSYNEQFF.

This chain joins TRBV2 and TRBJ2-1; 11 bases map to TRBD2. From germline, CDR1 is SNHLY and CDR2 FYNNEI. V dropped 8 bases and J dropped 5; count of bases not matched to a gene: 2. This CDR3 is built from 13 residues. The CDR3 loop reads CASLAGGDNEQFF. In nucleotides, the CDR3 is TGTGCCAGCCTAGCGGGAGGTGACAATGAGCAGTTCTTC.

About this clone itself: Other DNA variants within this sample encode the same CDR3. The genes are TRBV30 and TRBJ1-4; 8 bases are a match to TRBD1. The CDR3 is 19 amino acids. Per germline, CDR1 GTSNPN and CDR2 SVGIG (reference sequence). Germline trimming cut 2 bases from V and 1 base from J; bases unmatched to any gene: 15. CDR3 sequence: CAWSRKQGDKWQTNEKLFF. For the CDR3, the DNA is TGTGCCTGGAGTAGAAAACAGGGGGATAAGTGGCAAACTAATGAAAAACTGTTTTTT.

V and J are TRBV2 and TRBJ2-7; 7 positions match TRBD2. V shed 1 base and J 4 bases; nucleotides not matched to a gene: 7. This CDR3 is 15 amino acids long. Germline V lookup: CDR1 SNHLY, CDR2 FYNNEI. This chain's CDR3 is CASSEGGGGPYEQYF. CDR3 DNA sequence: TGTGCCAGCAGTGAAGGGGGCGGGGGACCGTACGAGCAGTACTTC.

The chain joins TRBV5-6 to TRBJ1-1; D is possibly TRBD1 (6 bases). V lost 0 bases to trimming and J lost 7 bases, with 13 bases between them. Germline V gene data show CDR1 as SGHDT and CDR2 as YYEEEE. The CDR3 has 14 amino acids. The CDR3 loop is CASSLGGGPGEAFF. CDR3 nucleotide sequence: TGTGCCAGCAGCTTGGGTGGGGGGCCCGGTGAAGCTTTCTTT.

The chain couples TRBV6-6 to TRBJ2-7; D ambiguous. Germline lookup yields CDR1 MNHNY and CDR2 SVGAGI (reference sequence). The V end was cut by 6 bases, the J end by 4 bases, with 16 bases between. CDR3 length equals 14 residues. CDR3 residues: CASSPTEYQYEQYF. The CDR3 coding sequence is TGTGCCAGCAGCCCCACAGAATACCAATACGAGCAGTACTTC.